The 4 T cell receptor beta chains in this list originate from one sample, sequenced in a study of blood T cell repertoires in COVID-19. The table came from immunoSEQ multiplex PCR; TCRdb's copy has only in-frame clones and leaves some out. Found here are 280,000 or so clones, about 85% of them singletons; the top ten hold 2% to 3%. The sample comprised PBMCs or T cells enriched from blood (not recorded which). The receptors shown here come from a woman aged 45-65 years who had recovered from COVID-19.

This clone was seen a single time. The chain has TRBV11-2 and TRBJ2-5; 10 positions agree with TRBD1. Germline CDR1 is SGHAT and CDR2 is FQNNGV. The length of the CDR3 is 13 residues. The CDR3 nucleotides read TGTGCTAGTCGACAGGGGGCTAAAGAGACCCAGTACTTC. Translating it yields CASRQGAKETQYF.

The count of this clone is one. The chain couples TRBV9 to TRBJ1-4, with a weak D call TRBD1 (5 bases). Germline CDR1 is SGDLS and CDR2 is YYNGEE. With 0 bases removed from V and 8 bases from J, the gap between germline ends came to 14 bases. The CDR3 runs to 15 residues. The CDR3 protein is CASSVDPGYGEKLFF. The DNA of the CDR3 is TGTGCCAGCAGCGTAGATCCAGGGTATGGAGAAAAACTGTTTTTT.

Written as DNA, the CDR3 is TGTGCCAGCAGTTCTCCACCCCACAGGGCCCCAAATTCACCCCTCCACTTT. Translated, it gives CASSSPPHRAPNSPLHF. The V gene is TRBV6-7, the J gene TRBJ1-6, with D perhaps matching TRBD1 (6 bases). TRBV6-7 is treated as an ORF (open reading frame) with a function not yet certain. The CDR3 has 17 residues. Trimming took off 4 bases at V and 7 bases at J, with 20 bases between the two ends.

This chain connects TRBV6-5 to TRBJ2-5, with 7 nucleotides matching TRBD1. This CDR3 region has 15 residues. The junction had 11 bases not matched to a gene; V was cut back by 6 bases and J by 4 bases. Germline CDR1 and CDR2: MNHEY and SVGAGI. The CDR3: CASSSRTGKRETQYF. The CDR3 nucleotides read TGTGCCAGCAGCTCTAGGACAGGAAAGCGAGAGACCCAGTACTTC.